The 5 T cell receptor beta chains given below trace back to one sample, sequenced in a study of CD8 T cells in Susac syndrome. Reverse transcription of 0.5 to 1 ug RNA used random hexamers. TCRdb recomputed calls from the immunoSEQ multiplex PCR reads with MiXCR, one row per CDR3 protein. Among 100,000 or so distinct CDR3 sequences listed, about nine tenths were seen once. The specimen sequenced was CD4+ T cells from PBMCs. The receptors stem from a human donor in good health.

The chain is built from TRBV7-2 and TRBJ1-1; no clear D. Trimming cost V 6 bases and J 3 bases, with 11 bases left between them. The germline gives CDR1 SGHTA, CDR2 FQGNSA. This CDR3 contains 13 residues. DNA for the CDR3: TGTGCCAGCAGTCGAGAGGCGGACACTGAAGCTTTCTTT. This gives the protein CASSREADTEAFF.

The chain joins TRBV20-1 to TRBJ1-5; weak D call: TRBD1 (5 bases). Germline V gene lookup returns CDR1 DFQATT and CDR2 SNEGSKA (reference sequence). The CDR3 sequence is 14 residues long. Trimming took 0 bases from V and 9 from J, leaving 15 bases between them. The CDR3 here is CSARDRRAGGPQHF. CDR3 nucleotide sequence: TGCAGTGCTAGAGATAGGCGGGCCGGGGGGCCCCAGCATTTT.

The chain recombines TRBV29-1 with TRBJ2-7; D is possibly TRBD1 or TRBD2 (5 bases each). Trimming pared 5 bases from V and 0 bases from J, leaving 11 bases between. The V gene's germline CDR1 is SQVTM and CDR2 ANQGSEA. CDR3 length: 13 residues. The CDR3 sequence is CSVFRESSYEQYF. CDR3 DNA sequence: TGCAGCGTTTTCAGGGAGAGCTCCTACGAGCAGTACTTC.

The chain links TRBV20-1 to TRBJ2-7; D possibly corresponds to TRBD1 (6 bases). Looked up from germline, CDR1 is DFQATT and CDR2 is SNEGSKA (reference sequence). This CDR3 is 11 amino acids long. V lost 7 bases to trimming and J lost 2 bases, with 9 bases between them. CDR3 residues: CSVNRAYEQYF. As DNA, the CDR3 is TGCAGTGTGAACAGGGCCTACGAGCAGTACTTC.

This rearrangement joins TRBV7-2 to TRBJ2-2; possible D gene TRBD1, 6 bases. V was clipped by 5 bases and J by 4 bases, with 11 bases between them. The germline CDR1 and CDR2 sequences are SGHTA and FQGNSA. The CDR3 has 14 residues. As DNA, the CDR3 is TGTGCCAGCAGCCCAGGGGAAGTCACCGGGGAGCTGTTTTTT. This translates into CASSPGEVTGELFF.